These 13 T cell receptor beta chains share one sample of origin, sequenced in a study of T cells in women clearing cervical HPV infection (dated by TCRdb to about 2018). Preparation of the library involved the immunoSEQ multiplex PCR assay. TCRdb re-hosts the immuneACCESS table, in-frame sequences only. Its copies lack some clones; in the studies checked, an unresolved V gene accounts for under half of them, and the cause for the rest is not known. The sample table on file contains some 43,000 clones. The ten most abundant clones make up 0.8% to 1% of the sample. The sample was blood buffy coat. These TCRs come from a woman between 18 and 69 years old with a cervical HPV16 infection that either progressed to CIN3+ or cleared (not recorded which).

A note on this clone: The read stops 3 residues short of the end of the CDR3; the missing end is completed from the germline J gene. The chain combines TRBV6-1 with TRBJ2-3, with 8 bases lining up with TRBD1. The CDR3 has 15 residues. Germline V gene data show CDR1 as MNHNS and CDR2 as SASEGT. CDR3 sequence reads: CASSEQGAYNQPQYF. The part of the CDR3 DNA that was read is TGTGCCAGCAGTGAGCAGGGGGCATACAATCAGCCG.

Concerning this clone itself: The read is 3 residues too short to cover the CDR3 end, so that end is filled in from the germline J gene. This chain uses TRBV14 with TRBJ2-1; D perhaps matches TRBD1 (6 bases). With 6 bases removed from V and 8 bases from J, the gap between germline ends came to 14 bases. The CDR3 consists of 13 residues. Per the germline V gene, CDR1 is SGHDN and CDR2 is FVKESK. The covered CDR3 bases are TGTGCCAGCAGACCCAGGGGCCGGGATGAG. This gives the protein CASRPRGRDE. The complete CDR3 sequence is CASRPRGRDEQFF.

Remarks on this clone: The read is 3 residues too short to cover the CDR3 end, so that end is filled in from the germline J gene. J is TRBJ2-1 and V is TRBV20-1; TRBD2 matches 8 bases. The length of the CDR3 is 14 residues. V shed 6 bases and J 9 bases; nucleotides not matched to a gene: 13. The V gene's germline CDR1 is DFQATT and CDR2 SNEGSKA (reference sequence). Partial CDR3 DNA: TGCAGTGCAACGGCTTCCGGGGGGGCCTCTGAG. This codes for CSATASGGASE. The entire CDR3 sequence reads CSATASGGASEQFF.

A word on this clone: The read falls 3 residues short of the CDR3 end, and the missing part is taken from the germline J gene. The chain links TRBV2 to TRBJ2-1; D not certain. Trimming took 6 bases from V and 3 from J, leaving 12 bases between them. In germline, CDR1 is SNHLY, CDR2 FYNNEI. CDR3 length equals 14 residues. The covered CDR3 bases are TGTGCCAGCAGGTTGCTTCCCAGCTACAATGAG. Translated: CASRLLPSYNE. The full-length CDR3 reads as CASRLLPSYNEQFF.

The covered CDR3 bases are TGTGCCAGCAGTGTCGGCGGGAAAGAGACG. It is translated as CASSVGGKET. The entire CDR3 sequence reads CASSVGGKETQYF. This chain uses TRBV2 with TRBJ2-3, with a weak D call TRBD2 (6 bases). Coverage ceases 3 residues before the CDR3 finishes, and the germline J gene fills in the end. CDR1 is SNHLY and CDR2 is FYNNEI in the germline V gene. The CDR3 loop spans 13 amino acids.

The CDR3 loop reads CASSLTGLANEKLFF. CDR3 DNA, as far as it was read: TGTGCCAGCAGTTTAACAGGGTTGGCTAATGAAAAG. The rearrangement uses TRBV6-2 or TRBV6-3 and TRBJ2-2; a possible D gene is TRBD1 (6 bases). The read stops 3 residues short of the end of the CDR3; the missing end is completed from the germline J gene. Germline V gene sequence: CDR1 MNHEY, CDR2 SVGEGT. This CDR3 contains 15 residues.

Of note for this clone: The observed sequence ends 3 residues before the CDR3 terminus, with the missing tail filled in from the germline J gene. The chain carries TRBV20-1 and TRBJ2-7, with 9 bases aligning to TRBD1. The CDR3 extends over 14 amino acids. V shed 0 bases, J shed 3 bases, and the junction held 3 bases outside the gene matches. The germline V gene has CDR1 DFQATT and CDR2 SNEGSKA (reference sequence). CDR3 DNA, as far as it was read: TGCAGTGCTAGAGACCGGGACAGGGTCTACGAG. This encodes CSARDRDRVYE. From start to end, the CDR3 is CSARDRDRVYEQYF.

With respect to this clone: The read gets to within 3 residues of the CDR3 end, and the germline J gene fills in the rest. The V gene is TRBV6-1, the J gene TRBJ2-3; D is unclear. V lost 2 bases, J lost 6 bases, and 12 bases lay in between. The CDR3 runs 14 residues. The germline CDR1 and CDR2 sequences are MNHNS and SASEGT. CDR3: CASSESHEGDTQYF. The part of the CDR3 DNA that was read is TGTGCCAGCAGTGAATCTCACGAAGGGGATACG.

About this clone: The sequence runs out 3 residues before the end of the CDR3; the remainder is reconstructed from the germline J gene. The chain combines TRBV20-1 with TRBJ2-5, with D maybe TRBD2 (6 bases). Between the trimmed V and J ends, which lost 3 bases and 3 bases, there was a span of 17 bases. This CDR3 spans 15 amino acids. From germline, CDR1 is DFQATT and CDR2 SNEGSKA (reference sequence). The DNA read from the CDR3 is TGCAGTGCTAGGGGGGTCGGGCGGGGCAAAGAGACC. Its protein is CSARGVGRGKET. The CDR3 in its entirety is CSARGVGRGKETQYF.

The CDR3 bases that were read are TGTGCCAGCTCACCCCAGGGGGACCCAAAACAGCCC. Its protein is CASSPQGDPKQP. The CDR3 as a whole reads CASSPQGDPKQPQHF. V and J are TRBV18 and TRBJ1-5; 7 positions agree with TRBD1. Sequencing ends 3 residues short of the CDR3 end; the germline J gene provides the rest. The V gene end was trimmed by 3 bases and the J gene end by 7 bases; junction bases not matched to a gene: 9. CDR1 and CDR2 from the germline V gene are KGHSH and LQKENI. This CDR3 spans 15 amino acids.

Worth noting for this clone: The read comes to an end 3 residues before the CDR3 does, leaving the germline J gene to fill in the end. The chain carries TRBV5-4 and TRBJ2-2, with TRBD1 identical over 7 bases. The V gene's germline CDR1 is SGHNT and CDR2 YYREEE (reference sequence). After removal of 3 bases from V and 1 base from J, the junction contained 3 bases not matched to a gene. The CDR3 loop spans 15 amino acids. The CDR3 DNA, read in part, is TGTGCCAGCAGCTCCCGGACAGGGAACACCGGGGAG. Protein product: CASSSRTGNTGE. The full-length CDR3 reads as CASSSRTGNTGELFF.

Concerning this clone itself: The DNA ends 3 residues before the CDR3 does, and the rest of the CDR3 is filled in from the germline J gene. V and J are TRBV18 and TRBJ1-2; D is possibly TRBD1 (5 bases). The germline CDR1 and CDR2 sequences are KGHSH and LQKENI. The length of the CDR3 is 15 residues. The covered CDR3 bases are TGTGCCAGCTCACACGCGTTGAATAGGGGCGATGAC. Its protein is CASSHALNRGDD. In full, the CDR3 is CASSHALNRGDDYTF.

As to this clone: The read terminates 3 residues before the CDR3 end, so the remaining end is supplied by the germline J gene. This chain connects TRBV19 to TRBJ2-2; 10 bases agree with TRBD1. The CDR3 runs to 16 residues. V trimming: 6 bases; J trimming: 4 bases; junction bases outside the gene matches: 8. Germline V gene data show CDR1 as LNHDA and CDR2 as SQIVND (reference sequence). The CDR3 DNA, read in part, is TGTGCCAGTAGAACGGGACAGGGGATTCGCACCGGGGAG. Its translation is CASRTGQGIRTGE. The whole CDR3 protein reads CASRTGQGIRTGELFF.